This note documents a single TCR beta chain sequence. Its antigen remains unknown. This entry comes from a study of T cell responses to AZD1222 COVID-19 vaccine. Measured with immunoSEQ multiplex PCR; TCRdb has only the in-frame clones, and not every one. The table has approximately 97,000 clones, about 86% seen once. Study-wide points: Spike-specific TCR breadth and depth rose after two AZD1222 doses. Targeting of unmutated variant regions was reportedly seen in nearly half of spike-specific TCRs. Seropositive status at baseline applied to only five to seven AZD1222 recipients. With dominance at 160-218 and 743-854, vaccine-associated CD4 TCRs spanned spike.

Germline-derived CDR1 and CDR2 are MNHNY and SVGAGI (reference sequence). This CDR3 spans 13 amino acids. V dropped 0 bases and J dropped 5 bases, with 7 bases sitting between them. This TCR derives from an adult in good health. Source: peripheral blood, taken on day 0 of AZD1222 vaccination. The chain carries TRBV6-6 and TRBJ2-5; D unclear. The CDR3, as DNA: TGTGCCAGCAGTTACTCCGGACGGGAGACCCAGTACTTC. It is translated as CASSYSGRETQYF.